This TCR beta chain came from a study of ipilimumab plus nivolumab after autologous stem cell transplantation. The germline V gene encodes CDR1 LNHDA and CDR2 SQIVND (reference sequence). V dropped 3 bases and J dropped 13 bases, with 10 bases sitting between them. This CDR3 is built from 11 residues. Only in-frame clones appear in the TCRdb table, and some are missing; sequencing was by immunoSEQ multiplex PCR. The data contain 9,100 or so clones, about 70% of them seen just once; the ten biggest clones take up roughly 21%. This TCR derives from a female donor with multiple myeloma. The sequencing here drew on PBMCs, taken in a trial of ipilimumab plus nivolumab as post-transplant consolidation. The V call is TRBV19, the J call TRBJ1-5, with D possibly being TRBD1 (5 bases). For the CDR3, the DNA is TGTGCCAGTAGTATTTCGGGGCTACAGCATTTT. Translating gives CASSISGLQHF.